This T cell receptor beta chain was sequenced in a study of blood T cell repertoires in COVID-19. TCRdb's copy holds only in-frame clones and misses some; the assay was immunoSEQ multiplex PCR. The repertoire consists of around 140,000 clones, with approximately 90% occurring once and the leading ten covering 2.5% to 3%. The origin of this receptor is a man in his fifties or sixties with active or convalescent COVID-19. Sequencing was done on a sample of peripheral blood.

This CDR3 is CAARGRPQETQYF. The CDR3 DNA is TGCGCCGCCCGCGGGAGGCCCCAAGAGACCCAGTACTTC. This chain uses TRBV23-1 with TRBJ2-5; TRBD2 aligns across 8 bases. TRBV23-1 is annotated as an ORF whose role is uncertain. The CDR3 runs 13 residues. V dropped 11 bases and J dropped 1; count of bases not matched to a gene: 6.